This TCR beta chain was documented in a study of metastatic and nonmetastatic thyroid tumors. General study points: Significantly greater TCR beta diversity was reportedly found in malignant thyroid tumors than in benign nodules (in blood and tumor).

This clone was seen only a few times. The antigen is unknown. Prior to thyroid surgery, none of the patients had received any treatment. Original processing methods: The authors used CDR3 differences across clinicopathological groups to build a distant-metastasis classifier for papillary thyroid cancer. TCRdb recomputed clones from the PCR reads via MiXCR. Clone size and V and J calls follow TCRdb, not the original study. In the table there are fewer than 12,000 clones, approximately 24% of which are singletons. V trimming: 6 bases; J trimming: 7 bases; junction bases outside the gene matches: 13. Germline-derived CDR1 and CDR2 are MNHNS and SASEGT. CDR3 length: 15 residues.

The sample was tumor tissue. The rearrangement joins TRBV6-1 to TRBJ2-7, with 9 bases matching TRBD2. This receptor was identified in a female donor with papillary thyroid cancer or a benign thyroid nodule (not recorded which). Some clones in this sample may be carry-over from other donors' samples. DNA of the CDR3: TGTGCCAGCAGGACCGATAGCGGGAGCGTAGGTGAGCAGTACTTC. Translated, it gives CASRTDSGSVGEQYF.